Following are 3 T cell receptor beta chains from one sample sequenced in a study of cytomegalovirus exposure and HLA in healthy donors. The PCR contained 60 Vbeta and 13 Jbeta primers. The method was immunoSEQ multiplex PCR; TCRdb's version includes in-frame clones alone and lacks a portion of them. This sample carries about 200,000 clones, more than 65% of them seen once, and the ten largest clones take about 1.4%. The sequenced material came from PBMCs. The receptor set was obtained from a girl aged 5 to 17 in good health and CMV-seropositive.

The chain couples TRBV11-2 to TRBJ2-1; D remains ambiguous. Germline V CDR1 and CDR2: SGHAT, FQNNGV. The CDR3 has 12 residues. The V end lost 1 base, the J end lost 5 bases, and 3 bases lay between the germline ends. CDR3 amino acids: CASSLVDNEQFF. CDR3 in DNA: TGTGCCAGCAGCTTAGTCGACAATGAGCAGTTCTTC.

This clone was observed a few times. The chain employs TRBV5-1 and TRBJ2-7; 8 positions match TRBD1. With 6 bases clipped from V and 3 bases from J, the junction kept 5 bases outside the gene matches. CDR3 length equals 13 residues. Germline CDR1 SGHRS, CDR2 YFSETQ. The chain's CDR3 is CASTSTGGYEQYF. The CDR3 region has the DNA TGCGCCAGCACTAGTACAGGGGGCTACGAGCAGTACTTC.

This chain uses TRBV30 with TRBJ2-3; 8 bases are shared with TRBD1. V shed 7 bases and J 4 bases; nucleotides not matched to a gene: 10. Germline V gene data show CDR1 as GTSNPN and CDR2 as SVGIG (reference sequence). The CDR3 is 14 amino acids. CDR3 coding DNA: TGTGCCTATACCAGGGGGCTGGGCGCAGATACGCAGTATTTT. This encodes CAYTRGLGADTQYF.